The 8 T cell receptor beta chains below come from one sample, sequenced in a study of radiotherapy plus CTLA-4 blockade in lung cancer. The method was immunoSEQ multiplex PCR; TCRdb's version includes in-frame clones alone and lacks a portion of them. Among about 73,000 clones listed, around 86% were seen once. The specimen comprised peripheral blood, sampled from a patient treated with radiotherapy plus ipilimumab. Receptor source: a human donor with non-small cell lung cancer that progressed on radiotherapy plus ipilimumab.

This clone was observed a handful of times. The chain uses TRBV15 and TRBJ1-5; tentatively, D is TRBD1 (6 bases). Germline V gene data show CDR1 as LNHNV and CDR2 as YYDKDF (reference sequence). This CDR3 spans 16 amino acids. V lost 1 base to trimming and J lost 7 bases, with 17 bases between them. CDR3 sequence reads: CATSRGGRGVWQPQHF. For the CDR3, the DNA is TGTGCCACCAGCAGAGGGGGCAGGGGAGTATGGCAGCCCCAGCATTTT.

The V call is TRBV11-2, the J call TRBJ2-2; 7 bases map to TRBD2. CDR3 size: 15 residues. CDR1 and CDR2 (germline): SGHAT, FQNNGV. Trimming cost V 3 bases and J 7 bases; bases outside gene matches: 8. The CDR3 protein is CASSLRLAEGGELFF. The CDR3, as DNA: TGTGCCAGCAGCTTGCGACTAGCTGAAGGCGGGGAGCTGTTTTTT.

V usage is TRBV6-5 and J usage is TRBJ2-2; 10 bases match TRBD1. Germline lookup yields CDR1 MNHEY and CDR2 SVGAGI. J gave up 7 bases and V 6 bases, and 8 bases lay outside the gene matches. The CDR3 contains 15 residues. DNA for the CDR3: TGTGCCAGCAGGGGGGGACAGGGGACGGTCGGGGAGCTGTTTTTT. It specifies CASRGGQGTVGELFF.

The chain joins TRBV27 to TRBJ2-2; possibly TRBD1 for D (6 bases). Germline lookup yields CDR1 MNHEY and CDR2 SMNVEV (reference sequence). The CDR3 is 15 amino acids. V was trimmed by 1 base and J by 5 bases, leaving 11 bases between them. CDR3 nucleotide sequence: TGTGCCAGCAGTTTATGGCCAGGGGCGACCGGGGAGCTGTTTTTT. Translated, it gives CASSLWPGATGELFF.

The rearrangement uses TRBV7-9 and TRBJ1-2; possibly TRBD1 for D (6 bases). The CDR3 spans 13 residues. V was cut by 5 bases and J by 3 bases, with 10 bases left in between. Germline CDR1 and CDR2: SEHNR and FQNEAQ (reference sequence). DNA for the CDR3: TGTGCCAGCAGCGCACAGGGAGACTATGGCTACACCTTC. Translated, it gives CASSAQGDYGYTF.

The chain joins TRBV28 to TRBJ1-2, with 9 bases lining up with TRBD1. CDR1 is MDHEN, CDR2 SYDVKM, per germline. The CDR3 sequence is 16 residues long. Trimming removed 6 bases from V and 2 bases from J; junction bases left unmatched: 10. The CDR3 loop is CASSKGQGTANYGYTF. The CDR3 DNA sequence: TGTGCCAGCAGCAAAGGACAGGGGACCGCGAACTATGGCTACACCTTC.

As to this clone: The junction and the germline gene differ at one end; a read error may be behind it. The rearrangement links TRBV5-6 to TRBJ2-1, with TRBD2 identical over 7 bases. The CDR3 is 12 residues long. The germline CDR1 and CDR2 sequences are SGHDT and YYEEEE. The CDR3 here is CASSLREERSVF. Written as DNA, the CDR3 is TGTGCCAGCAGCCTCCGGGAGGAGCGTAGCGTCTTC.

V and J are TRBV6-1 and TRBJ1-1, with TRBD1 as a possible D gene (5 bases). Germline CDR1 and CDR2: MNHNS and SASEGT. V lost 3 bases and J lost 7, with 12 bases in between. The CDR3 consists of 13 residues. The CDR3 protein is CASSDGTAVEAFF. As DNA, the CDR3 is TGTGCCAGCAGTGATGGGACCGCCGTTGAAGCTTTCTTT.